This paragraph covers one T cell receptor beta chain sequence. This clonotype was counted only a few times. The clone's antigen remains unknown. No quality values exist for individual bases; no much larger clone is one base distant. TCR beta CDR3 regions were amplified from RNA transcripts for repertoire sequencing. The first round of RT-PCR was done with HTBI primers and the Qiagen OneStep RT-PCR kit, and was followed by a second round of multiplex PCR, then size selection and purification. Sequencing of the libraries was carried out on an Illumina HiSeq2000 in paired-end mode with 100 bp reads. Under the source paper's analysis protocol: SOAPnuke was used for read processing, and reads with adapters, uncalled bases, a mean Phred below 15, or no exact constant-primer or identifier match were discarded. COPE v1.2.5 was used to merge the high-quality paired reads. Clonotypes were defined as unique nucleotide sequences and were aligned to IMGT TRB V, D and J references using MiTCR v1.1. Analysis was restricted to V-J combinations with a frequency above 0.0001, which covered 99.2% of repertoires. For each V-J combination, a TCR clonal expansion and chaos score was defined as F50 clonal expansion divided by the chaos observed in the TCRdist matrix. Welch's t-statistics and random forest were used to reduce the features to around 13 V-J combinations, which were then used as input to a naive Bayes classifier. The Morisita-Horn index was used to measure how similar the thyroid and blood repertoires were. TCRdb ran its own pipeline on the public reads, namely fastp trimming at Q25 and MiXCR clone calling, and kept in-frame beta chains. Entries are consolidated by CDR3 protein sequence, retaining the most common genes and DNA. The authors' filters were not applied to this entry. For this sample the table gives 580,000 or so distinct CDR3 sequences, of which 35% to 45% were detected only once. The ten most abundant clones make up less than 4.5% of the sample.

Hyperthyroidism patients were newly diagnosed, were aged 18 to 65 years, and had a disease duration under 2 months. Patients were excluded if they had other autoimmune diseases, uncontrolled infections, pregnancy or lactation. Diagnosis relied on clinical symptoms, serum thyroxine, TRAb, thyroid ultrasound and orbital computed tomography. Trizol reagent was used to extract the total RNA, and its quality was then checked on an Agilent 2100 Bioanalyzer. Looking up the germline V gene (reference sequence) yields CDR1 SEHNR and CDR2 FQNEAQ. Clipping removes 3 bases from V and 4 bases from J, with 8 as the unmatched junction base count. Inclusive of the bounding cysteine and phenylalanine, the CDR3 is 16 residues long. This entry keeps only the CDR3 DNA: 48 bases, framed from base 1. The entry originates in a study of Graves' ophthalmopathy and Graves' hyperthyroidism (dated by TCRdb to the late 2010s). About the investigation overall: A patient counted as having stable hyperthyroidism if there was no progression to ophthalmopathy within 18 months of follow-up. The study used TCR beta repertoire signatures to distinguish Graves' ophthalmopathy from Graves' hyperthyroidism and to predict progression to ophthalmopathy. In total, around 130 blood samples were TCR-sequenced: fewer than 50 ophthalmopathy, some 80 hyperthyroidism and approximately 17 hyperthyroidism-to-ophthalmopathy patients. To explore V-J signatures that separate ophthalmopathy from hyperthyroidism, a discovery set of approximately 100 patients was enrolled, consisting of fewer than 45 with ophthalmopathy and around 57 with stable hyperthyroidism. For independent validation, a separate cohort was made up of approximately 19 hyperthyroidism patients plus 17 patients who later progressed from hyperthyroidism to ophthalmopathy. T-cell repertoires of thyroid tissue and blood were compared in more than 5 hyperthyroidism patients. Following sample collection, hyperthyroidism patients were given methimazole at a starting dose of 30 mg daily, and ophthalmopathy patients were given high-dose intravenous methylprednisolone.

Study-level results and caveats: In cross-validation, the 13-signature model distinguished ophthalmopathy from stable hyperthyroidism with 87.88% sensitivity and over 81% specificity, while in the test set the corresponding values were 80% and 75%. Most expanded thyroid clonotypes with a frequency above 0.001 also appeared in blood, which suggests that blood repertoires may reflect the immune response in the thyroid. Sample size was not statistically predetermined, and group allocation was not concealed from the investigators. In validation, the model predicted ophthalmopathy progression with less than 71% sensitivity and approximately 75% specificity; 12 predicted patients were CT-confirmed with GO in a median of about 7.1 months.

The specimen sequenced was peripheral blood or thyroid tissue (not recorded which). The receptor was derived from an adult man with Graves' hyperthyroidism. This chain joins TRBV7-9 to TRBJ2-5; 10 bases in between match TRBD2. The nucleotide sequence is TGTGCCAGCAGCTTGGGACGACTAGCGGGTCGAGAGACCCAGTACTTC. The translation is CASSLGRLAGRETQYF.